The rows below give T cell receptor beta chains drawn from one sample of a study of blood T cell repertoires in COVID-19. Sequenced by immunoSEQ multiplex PCR; TCRdb stores in-frame clones only, minus some. The data contain hundreds of thousands of clones, about four fifths of them singletons. The sample was PBMCs or T cells enriched from blood (not recorded which). Source of these receptors: a woman between 45 and 65 years old who had been exposed to COVID-19. CDR3s include the opening cysteine and the closing phenylalanine or tryptophan.

>TRBV28
CASRLRQGRSRTEAFF
>TRBV29-1
CSVHVSSWSTEAFF
>TRBV7-9
CASSLQGGGGANVLTF
>TRBV29-1
CSVEGGRPGDYGYTF
>TRBV2
CASSALRDRGSTNEKLFF
>TRBV28
CASSPAQGMNTEAFF
>TRBV10-3
CAISESLTQGNYGYTF
>TRBV6-1
CASSEGQRSTF
>TRBV5-1
CASSLRAGGEKLFF
>TRBV10-2
CASRTGLAGSLAQYF
>TRBV10-3
CAIKGADTDTQYF
>TRBV9
CASSPGQGMTEAFF
>TRBV5-6
CASSPNPGTISYEQYF
>TRBV10-3
CASLGGPYNEQFF
>TRBV4-3
CASSQDRLAGGDTQYF
>TRBV3-1/TRBV3-2
CASSRTGENTEAFF
>TRBV5-1
CASSLGASTDTQYF
>TRBV6-2/TRBV6-3
CASSGRPAYSNQPQHF
>TRBV28
CASTVLPGPNYEQYF
>TRBV12-3/TRBV12-4
CASRRTFNYGYTF
>TRBV18
CASSPQRAVTNYGYTF
>TRBV4-1
CASSQWRGETQYF
>TRBV2
CASSEEGTGHEKLFF
>TRBV5-1
CASSSGQGLSGANVLTF
>TRBV9
CASSVTGGEDTEAFF
>TRBV11-2
CASSLVPGLARYNEQFF
>TRBV15
CATSRKGTSGNTGELFF
>TRBV5-4
CASSLPGQLQETQYF
>TRBV27
CASSPEGHTDTQYF
>TRBV19
CASSTAGPGIFTGANVLTF
>TRBV2
CASRVTSGGQDEQFF
>TRBV29-1
CSVEEGGRNTEAFF
>TRBV10-3
CAITRDREGTEAFF